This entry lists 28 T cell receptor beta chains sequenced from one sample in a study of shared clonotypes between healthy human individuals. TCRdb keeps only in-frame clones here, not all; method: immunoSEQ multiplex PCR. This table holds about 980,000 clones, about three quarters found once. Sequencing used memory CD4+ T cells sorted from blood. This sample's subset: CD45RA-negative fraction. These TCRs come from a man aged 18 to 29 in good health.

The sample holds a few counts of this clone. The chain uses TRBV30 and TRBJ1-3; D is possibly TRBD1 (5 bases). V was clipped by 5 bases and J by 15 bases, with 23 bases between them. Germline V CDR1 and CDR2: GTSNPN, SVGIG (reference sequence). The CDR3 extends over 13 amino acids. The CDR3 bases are TGTGCCTGGGGGATCGCCGACGTCGGGGGAAGATATTTT. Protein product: CAWGIADVGGRYF.

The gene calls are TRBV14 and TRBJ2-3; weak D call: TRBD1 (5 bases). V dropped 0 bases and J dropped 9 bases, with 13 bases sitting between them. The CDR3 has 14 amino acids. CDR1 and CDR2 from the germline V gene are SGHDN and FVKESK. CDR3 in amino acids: CASSQDGQGRTQYF. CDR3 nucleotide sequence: TGTGCCAGCAGCCAAGATGGTCAGGGCAGGACGCAGTATTTT. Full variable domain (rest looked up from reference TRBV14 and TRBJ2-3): EAGVTQFPSHSVIEKGQTVTLRCDPISGHDNLYWYRRVMGKEIKFLLHFVKESKQDESGMPNNRFLAERTGGTYSTLKVQPAELEDSGVYFCASSQDGQGRTQYFGPGTRLTVL.

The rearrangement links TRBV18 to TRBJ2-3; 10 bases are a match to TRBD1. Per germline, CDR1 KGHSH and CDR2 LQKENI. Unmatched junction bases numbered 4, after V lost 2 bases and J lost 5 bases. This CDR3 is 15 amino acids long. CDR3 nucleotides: TGTGCCAGCTCACCAGGGACAGGGGTTAAAGATACGCAGTATTTT. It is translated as CASSPGTGVKDTQYF.

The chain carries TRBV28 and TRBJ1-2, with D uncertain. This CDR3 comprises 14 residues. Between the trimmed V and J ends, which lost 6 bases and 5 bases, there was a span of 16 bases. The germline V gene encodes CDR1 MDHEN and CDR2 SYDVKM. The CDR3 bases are TGTGCCAGCAGCTCCGGACTGACCTTTTATGGCTACACCTTC. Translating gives CASSSGLTFYGYTF.

The CDR3 DNA reads TGTGCCAGCAGTCTTTCGGAAAGGGCGGCCGGGGAGCTGTTTTTT. This codes for CASSLSERAAGELFF. V and J are TRBV6-5 and TRBJ2-2, with D uncertain. The CDR3 has 15 amino acids. The germline gives CDR1 MNHEY, CDR2 SVGAGI. V was shortened by 5 bases and J by 6 bases, with 16 bases between the two germline ends.

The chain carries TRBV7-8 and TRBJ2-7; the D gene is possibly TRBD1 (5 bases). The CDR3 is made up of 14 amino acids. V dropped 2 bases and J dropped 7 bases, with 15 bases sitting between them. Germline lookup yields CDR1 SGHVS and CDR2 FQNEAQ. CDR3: CASSLSGLLWEQYF. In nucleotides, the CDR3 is TGTGCCAGCAGCTTATCAGGGCTTTTGTGGGAGCAGTACTTC.

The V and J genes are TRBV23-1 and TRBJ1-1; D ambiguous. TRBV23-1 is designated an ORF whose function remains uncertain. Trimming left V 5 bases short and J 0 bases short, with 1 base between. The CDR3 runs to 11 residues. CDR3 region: CASSLNTEAFF. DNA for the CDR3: TGCGCCAGCAGTTTGAACACTGAAGCTTTCTTT.

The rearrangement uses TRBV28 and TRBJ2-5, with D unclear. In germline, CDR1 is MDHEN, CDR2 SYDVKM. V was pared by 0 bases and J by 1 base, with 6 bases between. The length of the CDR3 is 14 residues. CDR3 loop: CASSLWGFQETQYF. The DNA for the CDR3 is TGTGCCAGCAGTTTATGGGGGTTCCAAGAGACCCAGTACTTC.

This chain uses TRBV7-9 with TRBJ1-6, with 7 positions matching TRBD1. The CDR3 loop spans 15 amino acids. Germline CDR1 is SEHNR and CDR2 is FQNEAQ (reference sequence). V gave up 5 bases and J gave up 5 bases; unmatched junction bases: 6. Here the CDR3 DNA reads TGTGCCAGCAGCATGAGAGGGACAGATAATTCACCCCTCCACTTT. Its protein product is CASSMRGTDNSPLHF. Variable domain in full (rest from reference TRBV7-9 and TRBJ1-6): DTGVSQNPRHKITKRGQNVTFRCDPISEHNRLYWYRQTLGQGPEFLTYFQNEAQLEKSRLLSDRFSAERPKGSFSTLEIQRTEQGDSAMYLCASSMRGTDNSPLHFGNGTRLTVT.

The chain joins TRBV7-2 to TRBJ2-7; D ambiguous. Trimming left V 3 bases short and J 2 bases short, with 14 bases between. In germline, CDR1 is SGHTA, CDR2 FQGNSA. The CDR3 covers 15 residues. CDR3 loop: CASSFPGGRAYEQYF. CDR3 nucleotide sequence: TGTGCCAGCAGCTTCCCCGGCGGCAGAGCCTACGAGCAGTACTTC.

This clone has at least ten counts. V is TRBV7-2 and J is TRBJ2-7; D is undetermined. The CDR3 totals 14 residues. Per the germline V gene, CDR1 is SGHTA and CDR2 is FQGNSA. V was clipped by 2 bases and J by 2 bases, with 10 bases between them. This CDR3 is CASSLRRFPYEQYF. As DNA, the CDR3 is TGTGCCAGCAGCTTACGTCGCTTTCCCTACGAGCAGTACTTC.

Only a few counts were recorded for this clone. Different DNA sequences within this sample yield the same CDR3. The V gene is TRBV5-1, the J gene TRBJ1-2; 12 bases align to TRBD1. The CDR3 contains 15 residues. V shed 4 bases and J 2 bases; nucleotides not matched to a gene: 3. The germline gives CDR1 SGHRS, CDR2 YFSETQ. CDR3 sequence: CASSTGTGGNYGYTF. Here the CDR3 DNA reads TGCGCCAGCAGCACCGGGACAGGGGGCAACTATGGCTACACCTTC.

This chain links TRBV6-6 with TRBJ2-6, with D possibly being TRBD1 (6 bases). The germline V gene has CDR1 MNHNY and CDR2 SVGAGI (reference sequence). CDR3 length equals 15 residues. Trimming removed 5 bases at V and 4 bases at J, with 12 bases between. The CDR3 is CASSPPGVGANVLTF. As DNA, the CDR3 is TGTGCCAGCAGTCCCCCAGGGGTCGGGGCCAACGTCCTGACTTTC.

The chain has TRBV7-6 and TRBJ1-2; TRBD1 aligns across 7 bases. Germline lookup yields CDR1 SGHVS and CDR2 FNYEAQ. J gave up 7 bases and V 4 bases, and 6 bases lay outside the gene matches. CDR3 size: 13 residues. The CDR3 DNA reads TGTGCCAGCAGCTCAGGGGGAGGACCTGGCTACACCTTC. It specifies CASSSGGGPGYTF.

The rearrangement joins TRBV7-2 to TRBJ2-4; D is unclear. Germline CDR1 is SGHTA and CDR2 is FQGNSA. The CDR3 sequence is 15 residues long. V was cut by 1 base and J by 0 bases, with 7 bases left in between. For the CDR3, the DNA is TGTGCCAGCAGCTTAGAAAGTCTAGCCAAAAACATTCAGTACTTC. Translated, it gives CASSLESLAKNIQYF.

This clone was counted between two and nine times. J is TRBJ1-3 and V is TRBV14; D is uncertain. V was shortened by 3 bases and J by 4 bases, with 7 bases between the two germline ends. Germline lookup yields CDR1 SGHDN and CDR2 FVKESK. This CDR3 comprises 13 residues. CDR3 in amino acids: CASSHRKGNTIYF. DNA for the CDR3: TGTGCCAGCAGCCACAGAAAGGGAAACACCATATATTTT.

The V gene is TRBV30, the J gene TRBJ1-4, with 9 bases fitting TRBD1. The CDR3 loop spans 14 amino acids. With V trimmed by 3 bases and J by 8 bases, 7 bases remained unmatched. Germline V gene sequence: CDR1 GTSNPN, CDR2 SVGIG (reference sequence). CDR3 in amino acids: CAWRGQGGSEKLFF. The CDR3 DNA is TGTGCCTGGAGGGGACAGGGCGGGAGCGAAAAACTGTTTTTT.

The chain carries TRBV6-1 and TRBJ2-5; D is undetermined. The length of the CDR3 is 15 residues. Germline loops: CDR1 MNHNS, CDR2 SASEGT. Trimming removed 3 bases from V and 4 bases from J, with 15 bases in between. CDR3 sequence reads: CASSDPGRVRETQYF. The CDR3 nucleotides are TGTGCCAGCAGTGACCCGGGTCGAGTACGAGAGACCCAGTACTTC.

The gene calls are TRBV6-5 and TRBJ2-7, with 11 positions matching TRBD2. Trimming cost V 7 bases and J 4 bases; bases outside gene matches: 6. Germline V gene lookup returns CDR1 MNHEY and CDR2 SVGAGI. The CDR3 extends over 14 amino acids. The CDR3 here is CASNPSGGLYEQYF. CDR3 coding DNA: TGTGCCAGCAATCCTAGCGGGGGGTTATACGAGCAGTACTTC.

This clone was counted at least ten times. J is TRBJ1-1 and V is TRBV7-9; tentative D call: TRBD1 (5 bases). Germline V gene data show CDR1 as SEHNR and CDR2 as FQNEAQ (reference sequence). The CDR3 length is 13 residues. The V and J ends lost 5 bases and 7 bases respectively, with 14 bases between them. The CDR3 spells CASSRNGQIEAFF. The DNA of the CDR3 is TGTGCCAGCAGCCGAAACGGACAAATTGAAGCTTTCTTT.

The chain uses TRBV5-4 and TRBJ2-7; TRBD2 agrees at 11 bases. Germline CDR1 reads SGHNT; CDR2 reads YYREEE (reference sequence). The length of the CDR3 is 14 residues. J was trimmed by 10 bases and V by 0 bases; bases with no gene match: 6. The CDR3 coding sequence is TGTGCCAGCAGCTTGGATCGGACTAGCGGGCTTCAGTACTTC. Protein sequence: CASSLDRTSGLQYF.

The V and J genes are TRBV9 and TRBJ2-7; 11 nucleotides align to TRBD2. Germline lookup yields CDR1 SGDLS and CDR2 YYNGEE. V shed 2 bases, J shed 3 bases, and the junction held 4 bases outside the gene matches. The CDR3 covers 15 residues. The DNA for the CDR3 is TGTGCCAGCAGCGTTACTAGCGGGAGCAACTACGAGCAGTACTTC. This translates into CASSVTSGSNYEQYF.

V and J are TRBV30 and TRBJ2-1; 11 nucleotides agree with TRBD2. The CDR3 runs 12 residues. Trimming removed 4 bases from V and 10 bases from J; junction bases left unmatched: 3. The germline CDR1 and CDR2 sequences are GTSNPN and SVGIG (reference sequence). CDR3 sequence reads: CAWIGLAGEQFF. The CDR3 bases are TGTGCCTGGATTGGACTAGCGGGCGAGCAGTTCTTC.

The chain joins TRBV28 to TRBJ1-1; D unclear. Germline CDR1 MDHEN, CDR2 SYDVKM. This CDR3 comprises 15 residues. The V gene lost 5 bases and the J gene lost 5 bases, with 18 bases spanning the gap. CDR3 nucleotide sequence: TGTGCCAGCAGTCCGGAGGAAGATGGTTCTACTGAAGCTTTCTTT. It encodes CASSPEEDGSTEAFF.

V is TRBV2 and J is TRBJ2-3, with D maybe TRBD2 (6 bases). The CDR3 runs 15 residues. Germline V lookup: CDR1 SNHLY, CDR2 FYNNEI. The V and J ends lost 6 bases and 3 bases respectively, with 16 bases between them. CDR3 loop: CASRLGLYITDTQYF. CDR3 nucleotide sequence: TGTGCCAGCAGGTTGGGACTGTACATTACAGATACGCAGTATTTT.

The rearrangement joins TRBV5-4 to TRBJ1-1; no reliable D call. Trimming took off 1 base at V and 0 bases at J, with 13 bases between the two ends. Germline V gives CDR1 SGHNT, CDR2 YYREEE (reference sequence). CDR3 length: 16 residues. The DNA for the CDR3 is TGTGCCAGCAGCTTGCGGAGCAGGCCCCTGAACACTGAAGCTTTCTTT. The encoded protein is CASSLRSRPLNTEAFF.

CDR3 DNA: TGTGCCACCAGCAGAGCCCCGCCCCGCATAATAGGGCCTACTCACGAGCAGTACTTC. It specifies CATSRAPPRIIGPTHEQYF. This chain joins TRBV15 and TRBJ2-7; unclear D gene. CDR3 size: 19 residues. Germline CDR1 and CDR2: LNHNV and YYDKDF (reference sequence). V lost 1 base to trimming and J lost 5 bases, with 27 bases between them.

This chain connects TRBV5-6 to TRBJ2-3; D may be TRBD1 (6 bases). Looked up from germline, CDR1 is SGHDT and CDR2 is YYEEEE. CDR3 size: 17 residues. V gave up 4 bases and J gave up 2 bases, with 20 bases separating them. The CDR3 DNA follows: TGTGCCAGCAGCCCGGTGGGCTGGGGGCGCGACACAGATACGCAGTATTTT. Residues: CASSPVGWGRDTDTQYF.